These 13 T cell receptor beta chains originate from one sample sequenced in a study of blood T cell repertoires in COVID-19. This table comes from immunoSEQ multiplex PCR, and its TCRdb copy is limited to in-frame clones, with some not included. The sample comprises about 210,000 clones, 80% to 85% of which are singletons, and around 9.3% rests with the top ten. Material for sequencing was PBMCs or T cells enriched from blood (not recorded which). The receptors here all came from a woman between 45 and 60 years old with acute COVID-19.

The gene calls are TRBV27 and TRBJ2-7, with 8 bases matching TRBD1. J was trimmed by 5 bases and V by 2 bases; bases with no gene match: 5. Germline V gives CDR1 MNHEY, CDR2 SMNVEV (reference sequence). The CDR3 is 14 amino acids. CDR3 loop: CASSLRQGADEQYF. The CDR3 DNA sequence: TGTGCCAGCAGTTTAAGGCAGGGGGCCGACGAGCAGTACTTC.

This chain joins TRBV4-1 and TRBJ1-5, with D possibly TRBD1 on 5 matching bases. Trimming cost V 0 bases and J 7 bases, with 16 bases left between them. Germline V CDR1 and CDR2: MGHRA, YSYEKL. This CDR3 comprises 16 residues. CDR3 sequence (DNA): TGCGCCAGCAGCCAAGATGGGCGGGGGAACAACCAGCCCCAGCATTTT. Amino acids: CASSQDGRGNNQPQHF.

The chain recombines TRBV6-1 with TRBJ2-7; TRBD1 might be the D (5 bases). Trimming stripped 2 bases from V and 3 bases from J, with 14 bases between. There are 15 residues in the CDR3. The germline V gene encodes CDR1 MNHNS and CDR2 SASEGT. CDR3 DNA sequence: TGTGCCAGCAGTGAATCTCAGGGAAGGGGCTACGAGCAGTACTTC. It encodes CASSESQGRGYEQYF.

V usage is TRBV11-2 and J usage is TRBJ2-7; 11 bases are a match to TRBD2. From germline, CDR1 is SGHAT and CDR2 FQNNGV. CDR3 size: 14 residues. With V trimmed by 3 bases and J by 3 bases, 1 base remained unmatched. CDR3 region: CASSLGLADYEQYF. As DNA, the CDR3 is TGTGCCAGCAGCTTGGGACTAGCGGACTACGAGCAGTACTTC. Using reference TRBV11-2 and TRBJ2-7 for the parts outside the CDR3, the full variable domain is EAGVAQSPRYKIIEKRQSVAFWCNPISGHATLYWYQQILGQGPKLLIQFQNNGVVDDSQLPKDRFSAERLKGVDSTLKIQPAKLEDSAVYLCASSLGLADYEQYFGPGTRLTVT.

V usage is TRBV21-1 and J usage is TRBJ2-3; the listed D gene, TRBD2, was not tested against the DNA. TRBV21-1 is tagged as a pseudogene. This CDR3 contains 15 residues. Written as DNA, the CDR3 is TGTGCCAGCAGCTCACCGTCTAGCGGGAGAGATACGCAGTATTTT. It codes for CASSSPSSGRDTQYF.

V gene TRBV3-1 (or the pseudogene TRBV3-2) combines with J gene TRBJ1-1; 7 bases match TRBD1. Germline V gene lookup returns CDR1 LGHDT and CDR2 YNNKEL (reference sequence). The CDR3 is 11 residues long. Trimming removed 5 bases from V and 10 bases from J; junction bases left unmatched: 4. The CDR3 DNA reads TGTGCCAGCAGCAAGACAGGGTTAGCTTTCTTT. This sequence encodes CASSKTGLAFF.

The sample holds one count of this clone. The rearrangement uses TRBV5-1 and TRBJ2-7; 8 nucleotides align to TRBD2. CDR3 length equals 14 residues. The junction had 5 bases not matched to a gene; V was cut back by 4 bases and J by 2 bases. The germline V gene encodes CDR1 SGHRS and CDR2 YFSETQ. The CDR3 reads CASSISGTTYEQYF. The CDR3 DNA is TGCGCCAGCAGCATTAGCGGGACCACCTACGAGCAGTACTTC.

V is TRBV3-1 (or the pseudogene TRBV3-2) and J is TRBJ2-1; 8 bases are a match to TRBD2. After removal of 4 bases from V and 6 bases from J, the junction contained 14 bases not matched to a gene. Germline loops: CDR1 LGHDT, CDR2 YNNKEL (reference sequence). The CDR3 covers 17 residues. DNA of the CDR3: TGTGCCAGCAGCCCGATCAGAGCCGGGACTAGGTTCAATGAGCAGTTCTTC. This gives the protein CASSPIRAGTRFNEQFF.

This clone was counted a few times. The same CDR3 also results from other DNA sequences found in this sample. V is TRBV28 and J is TRBJ1-5; no clear D. CDR1 is MDHEN and CDR2 is SYDVKM in the germline V gene. Deletions cut 7 bases from V and 0 bases from J, with 10 bases between. CDR3 size: 14 residues. CDR3 protein: CASKGGNSNQPQHF. The CDR3 DNA is TGTGCCAGCAAAGGAGGGAATAGCAATCAGCCCCAGCATTTT.

The chain is built from TRBV28 and TRBJ2-1; D is possibly TRBD1 (6 bases). Deletions cut 4 bases from V and 0 bases from J, with 13 bases between. Looked up from germline, CDR1 is MDHEN and CDR2 is SYDVKM. This CDR3 is 16 amino acids long. CDR3 residues: CASSSPSGASYNEQFF. In nucleotides, the CDR3 is TGTGCCAGCAGTTCCCCCTCAGGGGCCTCCTACAATGAGCAGTTCTTC.

The V call is TRBV4-2, the J call TRBJ2-7, with D tentatively TRBD1 (5 bases). Germline assignment: CDR1 LGHNA and CDR2 YNFKEQ. Trimming stripped 4 bases from V and 6 bases from J, with 22 bases between. The CDR3 is 16 residues long. CDR3 residues: CASSPEWNQGSLEQYF. The DNA for the CDR3 is TGTGCCAGCAGCCCCGAATGGAATCAGGGATCTCTCGAGCAGTACTTC.

The chain uses TRBV7-3 and TRBJ2-1, with TRBD2 matching over 8 bases. The V segment lost 2 bases and the J segment 6 bases; nucleotides outside the gene matches: 9. Germline lookup yields CDR1 SGHTA and CDR2 FQGTGA. The CDR3 is 16 residues long. This CDR3 reads CASSLFGTSFTNEQFF. CDR3 coding DNA: TGTGCCAGCAGCTTATTTGGGACTAGTTTTACCAATGAGCAGTTCTTC.

V usage is TRBV29-1 and J usage is TRBJ2-5, with D possibly matching TRBD2 (6 bases). This CDR3 has 13 amino acids. Germline lookup yields CDR1 SQVTM and CDR2 ANQGSEA. With 7 bases removed from V and 5 bases from J, the gap between germline ends came to 17 bases. CDR3 sequence reads: CSERDLAIETQYF. Here the CDR3 DNA reads TGCAGCGAACGGGACTTAGCCATTGAGACCCAGTACTTC.